This T cell receptor (beta chain) was identified during a study of regulatory T cells in long-lasting Graves disease. This clonotype was found many times. In building TCR beta libraries, iRepertoire HTBI primers were used together with Arm-PCR of CDR3 regions. One entry per CDR3 protein, called by TCRdb with MiXCR from the multiplex PCR reads. This sample has under 800,000 distinct CDR3 sequences, with about 16% found just once. Deletions cut 3 bases from V and 4 bases from J, with 20 bases between. Germline V CDR1 and CDR2: DFQATT, SNEGSKA (reference sequence). The CDR3 has 16 residues. Time point specified: newly diagnosed GD, antithyroid drugs for less than 3 months. With RNA extracted from PBMCs as input, the TCR library was made. These sequences were also reported in another study, on T cells in Graves' hyperthyroidism and ophthalmopathy. As that report states: Over 18 months, lack of ophthalmopathy progression marked Graves' hyperthyroidism as stable.

The sequence came from a woman aged 25-40 years with Graves disease. The chain combines TRBV20-1 with TRBJ2-3, with TRBD2 as a possible D gene (5 bases). Sequenced material: peripheral blood mononuclear cells (PBMCs), taken at new diagnosis, from a patient treated with antithyroid drugs. CDR3 DNA sequence: TGCAGTGCTAGTAAGGGAGCGGCCTCGGATCCAGATACGCAGTATTTT. This codes for CSASKGAASDPDTQYF.